The clone carrying this TCR beta chain was seen more than once but under ten times. As yet, its antigen is unknown. These data are taken from a study of naive and memory T cell subsets. Study-level results: Naive repertoires, especially CD8, held a few larger clonotypes, possibly memory cells re-expressing CD45RA. In CD4 and CD8 cells, diversity dropped from naive through EMRA.

Separate alpha and beta amplification began at the second PCR step. The beta constant-region primer was an equimolar mix of two oligonucleotides covering TRBC1 and TRBC2. Ligated cDNA was amplified by four rounds of PCR with nested alpha and beta constant-region primers and SP2. TCRdb used MiXCR to reprocess the UMI-ligation and nested PCR reads, holding one entry per CDR3 protein. The data hold some 110,000 distinct CDR3 sequences, with roughly 15% observed a single time. The sequence came from a human donor in good health. What was sequenced was naive CD8+ T cells from blood.

CDR3 DNA sequence: TGCACCAGCAGCCAATTATCACCTAGCGTGTCCTACAATGAGCAGTTCTTC. Amino acid sequence: CTSSQLSPSVSYNEQFF. The chain combines TRBV1 with TRBJ2-1; the table's D call TRBD2 went unverified against the DNA. TRBV1 is noted as a pseudogene. The CDR3 contains 17 residues.